The T cell receptor (beta chain) described here comes from a study of vaccination effects on CD4 cells after COVID-19. This table comes from immunoSEQ multiplex PCR, and its TCRdb copy is limited to in-frame clones, with some not included. This table has 50,000 or so clones, around 67% appearing once. On this clone itself: Its antigen is not known.

Study-wide results and caveats: There was marked clonal contraction among infection- and vaccine-induced clones late after vaccination.

At the end of 10 days of culture, CD4+ T cells were isolated. Prior SARS-CoV-2 infection was absent in the vaccine recipients, as shown by negative nucleocapsid antibodies. Researchers swapped half the medium for IL-2 medium on both days 3 and 7. V shed 2 bases and J 0 bases; nucleotides not matched to a gene: 3. CDR1 is KGHSH and CDR2 is LQKENI in the germline V gene. The CDR3 runs to 15 residues. V gene TRBV18 combines with J gene TRBJ2-7; TRBD2 matches 8 bases. The sequence came from a human donor who received a COVID-19 vaccine. The sample consisted of CD4+ T cells from PBMCs cultured without peptide, taken before COVID-19 vaccination. CDR3 sequence (DNA): TGTGCCAGCTCACCAAGCGGGGGCAGCTCCTACGAGCAGTACTTC. Translated: CASSPSGGSSYEQYF. The full variable domain, rest sourced from reference TRBV18 and TRBJ2-7, is NAGVMQNPRHLVRRRGQEARLRCSPMKGHSHVYWYRQLPEEGLKFMVYLQKENIIDESGMPKERFSAEFPKEGPSILRIQQVVRGDSAAYFCASSPSGGSSYEQYFGPGTRLTVT.